The clone carrying this T cell receptor beta chain was detected a few times. These data belong to a study of response to subunit inactivated influenza vaccine. In germline, CDR1 is MGHRA, CDR2 YSYEKL. Trimming pared 5 bases from V and 4 bases from J, leaving 14 bases between. The CDR3 totals 15 residues. TCRdb called the RT-PCR reads again in MiXCR, with one record for every CDR3 protein. The sample has 500,000 to 700,000 distinct CDR3 sequences; under 30% are singletons. A further study also used this sample, focusing on T cells expressing NK-cell markers. That work states: The TCR beta cDNA came from 5'RACE template switching with UMIs. The sequencing cohort of eight donors included seven HCMV-seropositive individuals and one seronegative individual. Several donors likewise had their CD3+CD56-NKG2C+ fraction led by these clonotypes.

This sample comprised CD4+ T cells sorted from PBMCs, obtained about 13 days after vaccination. The chain combines TRBV4-1 with TRBJ2-2; a possible D gene is TRBD1 (6 bases). The sequence was collected from a man in his forties or fifties who received an inactivated influenza vaccine. In nucleotides, the CDR3 is TGCGCCAGCAGCGACTCCGGGACATCCACCGGGGAGCTGTTTTTT. It yields the protein CASSDSGTSTGELFF.